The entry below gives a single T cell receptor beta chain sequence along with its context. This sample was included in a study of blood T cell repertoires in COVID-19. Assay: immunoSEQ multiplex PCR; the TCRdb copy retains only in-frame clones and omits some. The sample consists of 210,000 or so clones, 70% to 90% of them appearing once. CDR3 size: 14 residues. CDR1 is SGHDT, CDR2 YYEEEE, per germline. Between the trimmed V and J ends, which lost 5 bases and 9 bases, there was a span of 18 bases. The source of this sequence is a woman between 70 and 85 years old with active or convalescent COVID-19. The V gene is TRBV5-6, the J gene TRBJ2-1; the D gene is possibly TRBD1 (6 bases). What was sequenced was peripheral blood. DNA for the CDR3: TGTGCCAGCAGGGGGGCCACCCGATGGGGTGAGCAGTTCTTC. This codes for CASRGATRWGEQFF.